This T cell receptor beta chain was found in a study of T cells in Graves' hyperthyroidism and ophthalmopathy. Study findings and constraints: Stable hyperthyroidism was told apart from ophthalmopathy by a model built on 13 V-J features. A median around 6 months before onset, the model predicted ophthalmopathy.

If no ophthalmopathy progression occurred within 18 months, Graves' hyperthyroidism was stable. Lactation, pregnancy, other autoimmune disease or uncontrolled infection led to exclusion of patients. V lost 5 bases, J lost 1 base, and 2 bases stayed unmatched. The CDR3 has 15 residues. Germline CDR1 LNHNV, CDR2 YYDKDF (reference sequence). RNA transcripts were the template for amplifying TCR beta CDR3 regions. HTBI primers drove first-round RT-PCR of the TCR CDR3. TCRdb fed the multiplex PCR reads into MiXCR, producing one record per CDR3 protein. Of approximately 500,000 distinct CDR3 sequences listed, 40% to 55% are singletons. This clonotype came up a few times. Its antigen is unknown.

This sequence was found in a woman aged 18-35 years with Graves' hyperthyroidism. Specimen: peripheral blood or thyroid tissue (not recorded which). V and J are TRBV15 and TRBJ2-1; 10 nucleotides agree with TRBD1. CDR3 sequence: CATSGDRGSYNEQFF. For the CDR3, the DNA is TGTGCCACCAGCGGGGACAGGGGTTCCTACAATGAGCAGTTCTTC.